A single sample is the source of the 8 T cell receptor beta chains below, sequenced in a study of identical twins. TCRdb re-called the 5' RACE reads with MiXCR, one entry per CDR3 protein. The sample includes some 600,000 distinct CDR3 sequences, around 7.4% of them seen just once. The same specimen was also included in a second study, on yellow fever vaccine responses in identical twins.

Sequencing was performed on PBMCs. These receptors came from a woman aged 18-30 years in good health.

The chain couples TRBV4-1 to TRBJ2-7; D is undetermined. The CDR3 loop spans 12 amino acids. The germline V gene encodes CDR1 MGHRA and CDR2 YSYEKL. V was clipped by 0 bases and J by 4 bases, with 4 bases between them. Here the CDR3 reads CASSQETYEQYV. CDR3 sequence (DNA): TGCGCCAGCAGCCAAGAAACATACGAGCAGTACGTC.

This clonotype was observed many times. The chain couples TRBV14 to TRBJ1-1, with 7 nucleotides matching TRBD1. CDR3 length: 14 residues. V gave up 2 bases and J gave up 0 bases; unmatched junction bases: 0. Germline CDR1 and CDR2: SGHDN and FVKESK. In DNA, the CDR3 is TGTGCCAGCAGCCAAACAGGGGTGAACACTGAAGCTTTCTTT. Translating it yields CASSQTGVNTEAFF.

This clonotype came up many times. The chain is built from TRBV5-1 and TRBJ1-1; 7 bases match TRBD1. The CDR3 consists of 15 residues. V trimming: 4 bases; J trimming: 0 bases; junction bases outside the gene matches: 6. Germline assignment: CDR1 SGHRS and CDR2 YFSETQ. CDR3 protein: CASSNTQGLNTEAFF. The CDR3 DNA follows: TGCGCCAGCAGCAACACACAGGGGCTGAACACTGAAGCTTTCTTT. Filled out from reference TRBV5-1 and TRBJ1-1, the complete variable domain reads KAGVTQTPRYLIKTRGQQVTLSCSPISGHRSVSWYQQTPGQGLQFLFEYFSETQRNKGNFPGRFSGRQFSNSRSEMNVSTLELGDSALYLCASSNTQGLNTEAFFGQGTRLTVV.

This clonotype appeared many times. V is TRBV5-5 and J is TRBJ2-4; no clear D gene. The CDR3 covers 12 residues. Trimming took 0 bases from V and 8 from J, leaving 6 bases between them. CDR1 is SGHKS, CDR2 YYEKEE, per germline (reference sequence). The CDR3 region is CASSLVGDIQYF. CDR3 sequence (DNA): TGTGCCAGCAGCTTGGTAGGTGACATTCAGTACTTC.

DNA of the CDR3: TGTGCCAGCAGCCCACAGGGACATGTGGGCGGTGAGCAGTTCTTC. Translating it yields CASSPQGHVGGEQFF. V usage is TRBV2 and J usage is TRBJ2-1; D might be TRBD1 (6 bases). The CDR3 spans 15 residues. Germline V gene lookup returns CDR1 SNHLY and CDR2 FYNNEI. Trimming left V 6 bases short and J 9 bases short, with 21 bases between.

This clonotype was recorded many times. The J gene is TRBJ1-1, the V gene TRBV29-1; possibly TRBD1 for D (5 bases). The V end was cut by 4 bases, the J end by 10 bases, with 25 bases between. The CDR3 loop spans 15 amino acids. Germline assignment: CDR1 SQVTM and CDR2 ANQGSEA. DNA of the CDR3: TGCAGCGTTGGGGGGGGGATCACCACACTCGTGGGAGCTTTCTTT. Protein: CSVGGGITTLVGAFF.

This rearrangement joins TRBV19 to TRBJ1-5; perhaps TRBD1 as D (5 bases). Per the germline V gene, CDR1 is LNHDA and CDR2 is SQIVND (reference sequence). Trimming pared 3 bases from V and 2 bases from J, leaving 14 bases between. This CDR3 comprises 16 residues. DNA for the CDR3: TGTGCCAGTAGTATCCCCGCGGGACGGGGCAATCAGCCCCAGCATTTT. It translates to CASSIPAGRGNQPQHF.

The chain couples TRBV6-2 or TRBV6-3 to TRBJ1-2; maybe TRBD1 (6 bases). Deletions cut 7 bases from V and 3 bases from J, with 18 bases between. Germline loops: CDR1 MNHEY, CDR2 SVGEGT. The CDR3 has 15 amino acids. In DNA, the CDR3 is TGTGCCAGCACCGTTACTATAAAGGGGGACTATGGCTACACCTTC. Its translation is CASTVTIKGDYGYTF.